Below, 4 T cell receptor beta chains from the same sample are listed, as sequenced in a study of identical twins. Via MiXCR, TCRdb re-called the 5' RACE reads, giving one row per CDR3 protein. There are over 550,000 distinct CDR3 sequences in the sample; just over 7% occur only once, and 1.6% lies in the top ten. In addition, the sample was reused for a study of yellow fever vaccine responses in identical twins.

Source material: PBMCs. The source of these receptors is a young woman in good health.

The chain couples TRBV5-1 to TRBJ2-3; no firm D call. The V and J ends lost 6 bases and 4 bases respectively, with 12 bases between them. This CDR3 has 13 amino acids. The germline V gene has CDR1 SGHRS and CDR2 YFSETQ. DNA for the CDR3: TGCGCCAGCAATTCGGCTATCGCAGATACGCAGTATTTT. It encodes CASNSAIADTQYF. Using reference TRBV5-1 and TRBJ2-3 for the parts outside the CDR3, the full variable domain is KAGVTQTPRYLIKTRGQQVTLSCSPISGHRSVSWYQQTPGQGLQFLFEYFSETQRNKGNFPGRFSGRQFSNSRSEMNVSTLELGDSALYLCASNSAIADTQYFGPGTRLTVL.

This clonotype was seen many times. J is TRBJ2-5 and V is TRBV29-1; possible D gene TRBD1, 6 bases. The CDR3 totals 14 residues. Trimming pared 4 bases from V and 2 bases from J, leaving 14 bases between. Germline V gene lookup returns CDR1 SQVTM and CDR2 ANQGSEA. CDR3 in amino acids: CSVGVKDRQETQYF. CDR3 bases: TGCAGCGTTGGTGTAAAGGACAGACAAGAGACCCAGTACTTC.

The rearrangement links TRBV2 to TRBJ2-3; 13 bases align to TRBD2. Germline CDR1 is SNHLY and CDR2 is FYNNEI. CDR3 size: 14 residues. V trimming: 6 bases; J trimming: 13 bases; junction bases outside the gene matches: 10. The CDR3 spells CASRIRTSGGPEYF. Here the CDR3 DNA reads TGTGCCAGCAGGATTCGGACTAGCGGGGGCCCGGAGTATTTT.

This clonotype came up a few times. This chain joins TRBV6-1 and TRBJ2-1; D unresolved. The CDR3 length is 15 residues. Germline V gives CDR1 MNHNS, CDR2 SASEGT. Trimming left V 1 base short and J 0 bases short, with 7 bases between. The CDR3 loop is CASSEGQNSYNEQFF. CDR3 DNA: TGTGCCAGCAGTGAAGGGCAGAACTCCTACAATGAGCAGTTCTTC.